The source of this TCR beta chain is a study of control samples from healthy donors and cancer patients. The table came from immunoSEQ multiplex PCR; TCRdb's copy has only in-frame clones and leaves some out. The sample consists of a few hundred thousand clones, more than 80% of them appearing once. The CDR3 sequence is 14 residues long. Trimming removed 8 bases from V and 3 bases from J; junction bases left unmatched: 7. Germline V CDR1 and CDR2: KGHDR, SFDVKD. The sample consisted of PBMCs. This TCR came from a man aged 35 to 55 with head and neck cancer. The chain links TRBV24-1 to TRBJ2-3, with 7 bases lining up with TRBD1. The CDR3 is CATTRDSNTDTQYF. The CDR3 DNA is TGTGCCACCACCAGGGACAGCAATACAGATACGCAGTATTTT.